Following are 20 T cell receptor beta chains from one sample sequenced in a study of radiation and T cells in renal cell carcinoma. Assay used: immunoSEQ multiplex PCR; TCRdb lists only in-frame clones, some missing. The table lists about 59,000 clones, 78% of them singletons. Noted time point: baseline pretreatment blood. Treatment meaning: 15 Gy SBRT to primary tumor, nephrectomy 4 weeks later. Sequencing used blood, obtained from a patient whose treatment included radiotherapy and nephrectomy. These receptors were taken from a man between 60 and 75 years old with renal cell carcinoma.

The chain joins TRBV27 to TRBJ2-7; TRBD1 matches 7 bases. The CDR3 runs to 15 residues. The junction had 9 bases not matched to a gene; V was cut back by 6 bases and J by 1 base. From germline, CDR1 is MNHEY and CDR2 SMNVEV (reference sequence). The CDR3 coding sequence is TGTGCCAGCAGGGCGACAGGGACAAAATCCTACGAGCAGTACGTC. This codes for CASRATGTKSYEQYV.

The rearrangement joins TRBV14 to TRBJ2-1, with TRBD2 identical over 10 bases. The V segment lost 3 bases and the J segment 8 bases; nucleotides outside the gene matches: 16. Germline V lookup: CDR1 SGHDN, CDR2 FVKESK. CDR3 length: 18 residues. CDR3 region: CASSHGWASGGRLDEQFF. For the CDR3, the DNA is TGTGCCAGCAGCCACGGTTGGGCTAGCGGGGGTCGATTGGATGAGCAGTTCTTC.

The J gene is TRBJ1-1, the V gene TRBV7-9; D gene ambiguous. The V end was cut by 0 bases, the J end by 1 base, with 9 bases between. In germline, CDR1 is SEHNR, CDR2 FQNEAQ (reference sequence). This CDR3 region has 15 residues. Here the CDR3 reads CASSLADIQNTEAFF. CDR3 sequence (DNA): TGTGCCAGCAGCTTAGCAGACATTCAGAACACTGAAGCTTTCTTT.

This clone was observed a few times. The chain is built from TRBV19 and TRBJ1-1; D is unclear. From germline, CDR1 is LNHDA and CDR2 SQIVND (reference sequence). The CDR3 is 13 amino acids. Trimming took 6 bases from V and 1 from J, leaving 9 bases between them. Written as DNA, the CDR3 is TGTGCCAGTAGGTCGGGTGCGAACACTGAAGCTTTCTTT. This gives the protein CASRSGANTEAFF.

V is TRBV19 and J is TRBJ1-4, with TRBD1 matching 8 bases. Germline V gives CDR1 LNHDA, CDR2 SQIVND (reference sequence). The CDR3 runs to 15 residues. The V gene end was trimmed by 4 bases and the J gene end by 7 bases; junction bases not matched to a gene: 8. The CDR3 region is CASSTSGGGSEKLFF. CDR3 nucleotides: TGTGCCAGTAGTACATCAGGGGGCGGTTCTGAAAAACTGTTTTTT.

V usage is TRBV27 and J usage is TRBJ2-7; 10 positions agree with TRBD2. The CDR3 totals 15 residues. Per the germline V gene, CDR1 is MNHEY and CDR2 is SMNVEV (reference sequence). The V gene end was trimmed by 4 bases and the J gene end by 4 bases; junction bases not matched to a gene: 7. CDR3 nucleotide sequence: TGTGCCAGCAGTTCCCCCGGGACTAGCGCTTACGAGCAGTACTTC. Translation gives CASSSPGTSAYEQYF.

The chain employs TRBV5-6 and TRBJ1-1, with D unclear. V was cut by 0 bases and J by 2 bases, with 5 bases left in between. Germline CDR1 and CDR2: SGHDT and YYEEEE. This CDR3 contains 13 residues. The CDR3 coding sequence is TGTGCCAGCAGCTTGGGACGTAACACTGAAGCTTTCTTT. Translated, it gives CASSLGRNTEAFF.

V is TRBV19 and J is TRBJ1-3; D not certain. Germline V gene lookup returns CDR1 LNHDA and CDR2 SQIVND (reference sequence). The ends were cut back, 7 bases at V and 1 base at J, with 11 bases in the middle. This CDR3 region has 14 residues. As DNA, the CDR3 is TGTGCCAGTACCTTTGCCCATTCTGGAAACACCATATATTTT. The encoded protein is CASTFAHSGNTIYF.

This clone appeared a single time. This chain connects TRBV13 to TRBJ1-1, with D possibly matching TRBD1 (5 bases). Germline CDR1 and CDR2: PRHDT and FYEKMQ (reference sequence). The CDR3 has 12 residues. The V and J ends lost 6 bases and 7 bases respectively, with 12 bases between them. The CDR3 loop is CASSQGLFEAFF. In DNA form, the CDR3 reads TGTGCCAGCAGTCAGGGCCTCTTTGAAGCTTTCTTT.

This sequence joins TRBV5-4 and TRBJ2-1, with 9 bases aligning to TRBD1. The germline V gene encodes CDR1 SGHNT and CDR2 YYREEE (reference sequence). This CDR3 has 17 residues. Trimming at V came to 3 bases and at J to 9 bases, leaving 16 bases not matched to a gene. CDR3 bases: TGTGCCAGCAGCTGGGACAGGGTGGGGGTATCCGCTGGTGAGCAGTTCTTC. It is translated as CASSWDRVGVSAGEQFF.

The chain joins TRBV18 to TRBJ1-1; tentative D call: TRBD1 (5 bases). V lost 2 bases, J lost 1 base, and 11 bases lay in between. Germline assignment: CDR1 KGHSH and CDR2 LQKENI. The CDR3 runs to 15 residues. CDR3 sequence reads: CASSPGAVKNTEAFF. For the CDR3, the DNA is TGTGCCAGCTCACCAGGGGCCGTCAAGAACACTGAAGCTTTCTTT.

This chain links TRBV6-6 with TRBJ1-4, with no clear D. The CDR3 length is 15 residues. V was clipped by 3 bases and J by 0 bases, with 8 bases between them. Germline values: CDR1 MNHNY, CDR2 SVGAGI (reference sequence). Written as DNA, the CDR3 is TGTGCCAGCAGTTATACCGGTGCAACTAATGAAAAACTGTTTTTT. It translates to CASSYTGATNEKLFF.

The chain is built from TRBV6-5 and TRBJ2-2; the D is unclear. This CDR3 comprises 13 residues. Germline values: CDR1 MNHEY, CDR2 SVGAGI. Trimming pared 6 bases from V and 0 bases from J, leaving 5 bases between. The CDR3 region has the DNA TGTGCCAGCAGGGGTGCGAACACCGGGGAGCTGTTTTTT. Translating gives CASRGANTGELFF.

A few counts support this clone. The rearrangement joins TRBV30 to TRBJ2-5; 7 bases map to TRBD1. This CDR3 region has 15 residues. Germline CDR1 and CDR2: GTSNPN and SVGIG (reference sequence). J lost 5 bases, V lost 2 bases, and 11 bases had no gene match. The CDR3 coding sequence is TGTGCCTGGAGTCTGGGACAGCCAATCCTGGAGACCCAGTACTTC. It translates to CAWSLGQPILETQYF.

The chain recombines TRBV6-6 with TRBJ1-4; 7 nucleotides line up with TRBD1. There are 14 residues in the CDR3. Germline-derived CDR1 and CDR2 are MNHNY and SVGAGI (reference sequence). V was pared by 8 bases and J by 8 bases, with 11 bases of the junction left unmatched. CDR3 sequence: CASQQGGTREKLFF. As DNA, the CDR3 is TGTGCCAGCCAGCAGGGGGGAACGAGGGAAAAACTGTTTTTT.

This clone has just a few counts. The chain links TRBV18 to TRBJ2-7; no clear D. V was clipped by 8 bases and J by 3 bases, with 17 bases between them. Germline loops: CDR1 KGHSH, CDR2 LQKENI. This CDR3 has 14 residues. In DNA form, the CDR3 reads TGTGCCAGCATAGCCACTGCGAACGACTACGAGCAGTACTTC. Translation: CASIATANDYEQYF.

CDR3 DNA sequence: TGTGCCAGCAGTTACGACACTAGCGGTACAGATACGCAGTATTTT. This translates into CASSYDTSGTDTQYF. The chain combines TRBV6-5 with TRBJ2-3, with 8 nucleotides matching TRBD2. This CDR3 has 15 residues. V was clipped by 2 bases and J by 3 bases; unmatched bases: 4. Germline CDR1 is MNHEY and CDR2 is SVGAGI.

Remarks on this clone: Other nucleotide sequences in the sample specify the same CDR3. This chain connects TRBV5-1 to TRBJ1-1; D remains unclear. The CDR3 has 16 residues. The ends were cut back, 0 bases at V and 3 bases at J, with 15 bases in the middle. The germline V gene has CDR1 SGHRS and CDR2 YFSETQ. CDR3 sequence reads: CASSLAVPRPDTEAFF. CDR3 DNA: TGCGCCAGCAGCTTGGCTGTCCCCCGGCCCGACACTGAAGCTTTCTTT.

The genes are TRBV18 and TRBJ2-7; possible D gene TRBD1, 6 bases. V dropped 2 bases and J dropped 0 bases, with 11 bases sitting between them. The CDR3 has 15 residues. CDR1 is KGHSH and CDR2 is LQKENI in the germline V gene. The CDR3 DNA is TGTGCCAGCTCACCAGGGACAAGGGCCTCCTACGAGCAGTACGTC. As protein: CASSPGTRASYEQYV.

This chain links TRBV10-3 with TRBJ2-7, with TRBD2 matching 9 bases. Germline V gives CDR1 ENHRY, CDR2 SYGVKD. Trimming took 6 bases from V and 6 from J; bases not matched to a gene: 6. The CDR3 totals 13 residues. CDR3 nucleotide sequence: TGTGCCATCAGAGCTAGCGGGGACGGCGAGCAGTACGTC. Amino acids: CAIRASGDGEQYV.